The next 25 T cell receptor beta chains were all read from a single sample in a study of Ad26.COV2.S vaccination and SARS-CoV-2 variants. The treatment is: 15 to 20 received Ad26.COV2.S at low or high dose, single or two shots; about 5 received placebo; per-sample allocation not given. Specimen acquisition occurred on day 63 following the initial vaccine or placebo injection. The method was immunoSEQ multiplex PCR; TCRdb's version includes in-frame clones alone and lacks a portion of them. The sample shows about 400,000 clones, 83% of them seen only once. Source: peripheral blood, taken in a trial of Ad26.COV2.S vaccine versus placebo. Receptor source: a person between 18 and 60 years old who received the Ad26.COV2.S COVID-19 vaccine or a placebo.

The chain couples TRBV6-5 to TRBJ1-1; D gene ambiguous. The CDR3 has 13 amino acids. Deletions cut 10 bases from V and 2 bases from J, with 14 bases between. CDR1 and CDR2 from the germline V gene are MNHEY and SVGAGI. Here the CDR3 reads CATHPSVNTEAFF. CDR3 bases: TGTGCCACCCACCCGAGCGTAAACACTGAAGCTTTCTTT.

The chain uses TRBV4-1 and TRBJ1-2; tentative D call: TRBD1 (5 bases). V was clipped by 0 bases and J by 5 bases, with 16 bases between them. There are 16 residues in the CDR3. Per germline, CDR1 MGHRA and CDR2 YSYEKL. CDR3 sequence reads: CASSQDVYRPEYGYTF. The CDR3 bases are TGCGCCAGCAGCCAAGATGTGTACAGGCCGGAGTATGGCTACACCTTC.

CDR3 coding DNA: TGTGCCAGCAGCTTAGCGCACCTGACTAGCGGGGGGGATGAGCAGTTCTTC. This translates into CASSLAHLTSGGDEQFF. This chain connects TRBV7-2 to TRBJ2-1; 14 bases fit TRBD2. This CDR3 has 17 residues. Germline V gene sequence: CDR1 SGHTA, CDR2 FQGNSA. V lost 0 bases, J lost 8 bases, and 6 bases stayed unmatched. Complete variable domain (other parts from reference TRBV7-2 and TRBJ2-1): GAGVSQSPSNKVTEKGKDVELRCDPISGHTALYWYRQSLGQGLEFLIYFQGNSAPDKSGLPSDRFSAERTGGSVSTLTIQRTQQEDSAVYLCASSLAHLTSGGDEQFFGPGTRLTVL.

The V call is TRBV6-5, the J call TRBJ1-5; no reliable D call. V was shortened by 6 bases and J by 5 bases, with 11 bases between the two germline ends. The CDR3 has 13 residues. CDR1 and CDR2 (germline): MNHEY, SVGAGI. The CDR3 spells CASSLDGDQPQHF. In DNA, the CDR3 is TGTGCCAGCAGCCTGGACGGCGATCAGCCCCAGCATTTT.

The chain carries TRBV19 and TRBJ2-6; 7 bases map to TRBD1. The CDR3 has 18 residues. The junction had 13 bases not matched to a gene; V was cut back by 6 bases and J by 2 bases. Germline V gene sequence: CDR1 LNHDA, CDR2 SQIVND (reference sequence). Here the CDR3 reads CASSPQGEVRTGANVLTF. In nucleotides, the CDR3 is TGTGCCAGTAGCCCGCAGGGGGAAGTGAGGACTGGGGCCAACGTCCTGACTTTC.

This chain links TRBV4-1 with TRBJ2-7; 10 bases are shared with TRBD1. The V and J ends lost 2 bases and 4 bases, in that order; junction bases with no gene match: 8. Germline loops: CDR1 MGHRA, CDR2 YSYEKL. The CDR3 is 16 amino acids. CDR3 coding DNA: TGCGCCAGCAGCCAACCAACCCGGGACAGGGGTTACGAGCAGTACTTC. This gives the protein CASSQPTRDRGYEQYF.

The DNA for the CDR3 is TGCAGCGTTGGGGGGATCACCTACGAGCAGTACTTC. This sequence encodes CSVGGITYEQYF. The V call is TRBV29-1, the J call TRBJ2-7, with D perhaps given as TRBD1 or TRBD2 (5 bases each). Trimming stripped 4 bases from V and 2 bases from J, with 9 bases between. Germline V CDR1 and CDR2: SQVTM, ANQGSEA. This CDR3 is built from 12 residues.

The chain has TRBV7-6 and TRBJ1-6; D remains ambiguous. The V gene's germline CDR1 is SGHVS and CDR2 FNYEAQ. Deletions cut 0 bases from V and 13 bases from J, with 16 bases between. The CDR3 has 15 residues. Here the CDR3 DNA reads TGTGCCAGCAGCTTAGCGGACCTTCGGGGATCCCCCCTCCACTTT. Residues: CASSLADLRGSPLHF.

The V gene is TRBV3-1 (or the pseudogene TRBV3-2), the J gene TRBJ2-5; D is unclear. V lost 4 bases, J lost 2 bases, and 11 bases lay in between. Germline lookup yields CDR1 LGHDT and CDR2 YNNKEL (reference sequence). The CDR3 covers 14 residues. CDR3: CASSLLGRQETQYF. CDR3 bases: TGTGCCAGCAGCCTGCTCGGACGGCAAGAGACCCAGTACTTC.

The chain couples TRBV11-2 to TRBJ1-2; D is unresolved. In germline, CDR1 is SGHAT, CDR2 FQNNGV. The V gene lost 5 bases and the J gene lost 2 bases, with 12 bases spanning the gap. This CDR3 comprises 14 residues. Here the CDR3 reads CASSRGPGNYGYTF. The CDR3 nucleotides are TGTGCCAGCAGCCGCGGGCCGGGCAACTATGGCTACACCTTC.

The V call is TRBV28, the J call TRBJ2-7; D is unclear. This CDR3 spans 11 amino acids. V was pared by 3 bases and J by 0 bases, with 0 bases between. The germline V gene has CDR1 MDHEN and CDR2 SYDVKM. In nucleotides, the CDR3 is TGTGCCAGCAGTTTCTCCTACGAGCAGTACTTC. Amino acid sequence: CASSFSYEQYF. The complete variable domain, with remaining parts taken from reference TRBV28 and TRBJ2-7, reads DVKVTQSSRYLVKRTGEKVFLECVQDMDHENMFWYRQDPGLGLRLIYFSYDVKMKEKGDIPEGYSVSREKKERFSLILESASTNQTSMYLCASSFSYEQYFGPGTRLTVT.

The V call is TRBV19, the J call TRBJ2-1, with 9 bases that match TRBD1. Germline V CDR1 and CDR2: LNHDA, SQIVND (reference sequence). The V and J ends lost 5 bases and 7 bases, in that order; junction bases with no gene match: 9. CDR3 length: 15 residues. CDR3 region: CASSSWTGARNEQFF. CDR3 nucleotide sequence: TGTGCCAGTAGTTCTTGGACAGGGGCTAGGAATGAGCAGTTCTTC.

The chain recombines TRBV7-2 with TRBJ1-1, with no clear D. CDR1 and CDR2 (germline): SGHTA, FQGNSA. This CDR3 has 12 residues. Deletions cut 5 bases from V and 7 bases from J, with 11 bases between. CDR3 sequence reads: CASSRPGFEAFF. For the CDR3, the DNA is TGTGCCAGCAGCCGTCCGGGATTTGAAGCTTTCTTT.

This sequence joins TRBV19 and TRBJ2-1, with no clear D. CDR1 LNHDA and CDR2 SQIVND come from the germline V gene (reference sequence). Between the trimmed V and J ends, which lost 4 bases and 3 bases, there was a span of 4 bases. The CDR3 loop spans 12 amino acids. CDR3 sequence: CASSKYYNEQFF. DNA of the CDR3: TGTGCCAGTAGTAAATACTACAATGAGCAGTTCTTC.

The chain links TRBV30 to TRBJ2-1, with 8 bases that match TRBD2. V was pared by 3 bases and J by 9 bases, with 22 bases of the junction left unmatched. The CDR3 loop spans 18 amino acids. Germline V gene lookup returns CDR1 GTSNPN and CDR2 SVGIG (reference sequence). The DNA for the CDR3 is TGTGCCTGGAGCCCGAGGCCCAATACGTCGGGAGGGCGGGGTGAGCAGTTCTTC. This translates into CAWSPRPNTSGGRGEQFF. Together with reference TRBV30 and TRBJ2-1, the CDR3 gives the full variable domain: SQTIHQWPATLVQPVGSPLSLECTVEGTSNPNLYWYRQAAGRGLQLLFYSVGIGQISSEVPQNLSASRPQDRQFILSSKKLLLSDSGFYLCAWSPRPNTSGGRGEQFFGPGTRLTVL.

This chain links TRBV11-1 with TRBJ1-2, with a tentative D call TRBD1 (6 bases). The V end was cut by 4 bases, the J end by 4 bases, with 13 bases between. Germline V CDR1 and CDR2: SGHAT, FQDESV (reference sequence). The CDR3 length is 14 residues. CDR3: CASSSWDISYGYTF. The CDR3 DNA reads as TGTGCCAGCAGCTCGTGGGACATTTCCTATGGCTACACCTTC.

V is TRBV7-9 and J is TRBJ2-1, with 7 bases that match TRBD2. The length of the CDR3 is 15 residues. From germline, CDR1 is SEHNR and CDR2 FQNEAQ (reference sequence). V dropped 5 bases and J dropped 9; count of bases not matched to a gene: 13. CDR3 nucleotide sequence: TGTGCCAGCAGCCCCCCTTCTTCGCGGGGGTTTGAGCAGTTCTTC. This sequence encodes CASSPPSSRGFEQFF. Supplemented by reference TRBV7-9 and TRBJ2-1, the full variable domain reads DTGVSQNPRHKITKRGQNVTFRCDPISEHNRLYWYRQTLGQGPEFLTYFQNEAQLEKSRLLSDRFSAERPKGSFSTLEIQRTEQGDSAMYLCASSPPSSRGFEQFFGPGTRLTVL.

The chain is built from TRBV5-1 and TRBJ2-3; 9 bases are a match to TRBD2. V shed 4 bases, J shed 6 bases, and the junction held 6 bases outside the gene matches. This CDR3 is built from 14 residues. Germline V gives CDR1 SGHRS, CDR2 YFSETQ. The DNA of the CDR3 is TGCGCCAGCAGCCTCGGCGGGGGGGATGATACGCAGTATTTT. It specifies CASSLGGGDDTQYF.

The chain carries TRBV6-2 or TRBV6-3 and TRBJ2-7, with D hard to call. Germline CDR1 and CDR2: MNHEY and SVGEGT. Trimming stripped 5 bases from V and 4 bases from J, with 9 bases between. This CDR3 has 12 amino acids. CDR3 bases: TGTGCCAGCAGTCCGGACGGTTACGAGCAGTACTTC. Translation: CASSPDGYEQYF.

The chain is built from TRBV6-2 or TRBV6-3 and TRBJ2-1; no firm D call. With 3 bases removed from V and 6 bases from J, the gap between germline ends came to 3 bases. The CDR3 has 11 amino acids. Germline CDR1 and CDR2: MNHEY and SVGEGT. CDR3 sequence (DNA): TGTGCCAGCAGTTATACCAATGAGCAGTTCTTC. Translated: CASSYTNEQFF.

J is TRBJ2-7 and V is TRBV12-3 or TRBV12-4, with D maybe TRBD2 (6 bases). This CDR3 spans 12 amino acids. The ends were cut back, 3 bases at V and 7 bases at J, with 10 bases in the middle. CDR3 loop: CASSFGAGEQYF. The CDR3 coding sequence is TGTGCCAGCAGTTTTGGCGCGGGGGAGCAGTACTTC.

The chain links TRBV18 to TRBJ1-3; D uncertain. Germline values: CDR1 KGHSH, CDR2 LQKENI. Trimming left V 3 bases short and J 0 bases short, with 12 bases between. CDR3 length equals 16 residues. CDR3 DNA: TGTGCCAGCTCACCGTATGGGGAACCCTCTGGAAACACCATATATTTT. It is translated as CASSPYGEPSGNTIYF.

The rearrangement links TRBV23-1 to TRBJ1-1; D not resolved. TRBV23-1 falls under the ORF class, with uncertain function. Trimming shortened V by 3 bases and J by 6 bases, and 17 bases separated the two germline ends. This CDR3 spans 15 amino acids. DNA of the CDR3: TGCGCCAGCAGTCATCTTAGTCGGACGGACGCTGAAGCTTTCTTT. This gives the protein CASSHLSRTDAEAFF.

The chain carries TRBV7-9 and TRBJ2-7; weak D call: TRBD2 (5 bases). Trimming took 5 bases from V and 3 from J, leaving 14 bases between them. Germline loops: CDR1 SEHNR, CDR2 FQNEAQ (reference sequence). CDR3 size: 14 residues. The chain's CDR3 is CASSPRTFIYEQYF. The CDR3 coding sequence is TGTGCCAGCAGCCCACGGACTTTTATCTACGAGCAGTACTTC.

This CDR3 reads CASSPILGQGFPSHSGANVLTF. DNA for the CDR3: TGTGCCAGCTCACCCATTTTGGGACAGGGTTTCCCTTCTCACTCTGGGGCCAACGTCCTGACTTTC. The V gene is TRBV18, the J gene TRBJ2-6; TRBD1 aligns across 9 bases. The length of the CDR3 is 22 residues. With V trimmed by 3 bases and J by 0 bases, 18 bases remained unmatched. In germline, CDR1 is KGHSH, CDR2 LQKENI.